This record concerns one T cell receptor beta chain sequence. Its antigen is undetermined. The source material, RNA transcripts, was used to amplify TCR beta CDR3 regions. HTBI primers were employed in a first-round RT-PCR of the TCR CDR3. TCRdb recomputed calls from the multiplex PCR reads with MiXCR, one row per CDR3 protein. The sample yields under 400,000 distinct CDR3 sequences, roughly 20% seen once. Germline lookup yields CDR1 SGHNT and CDR2 YYREEE (reference sequence). Trimming left V 4 bases short and J 2 bases short, with 12 bases between. This CDR3 is built from 14 residues. The data derive from a study of T cells in Graves' hyperthyroidism and ophthalmopathy. Study findings and constraints: Most expanded thyroid clonotypes above 0.001 also appeared in blood. Researchers report that a 13 V-J model separated ophthalmopathy from stable hyperthyroidism.

It was uncontrolled infection, other autoimmune disease, pregnancy or lactation that excluded patients. The source is a woman aged 50 to 65 with Graves' hyperthyroidism. The sequenced sample was blood. This chain connects TRBV5-4 to TRBJ1-1; D perhaps matches TRBD1 (6 bases). CDR3 in amino acids: CASSQGHINTEAFF. CDR3 DNA: TGTGCCAGCAGCCAGGGACACATTAACACTGAAGCTTTCTTT. The whole variable domain, remainder taken from reference TRBV5-4 and TRBJ1-1, is ETGVTQSPTHLIKTRGQQVTLRCSSQSGHNTVSWYQQALGQGPQFIFQYYREEENGRGNFPPRFSGLQFPNYSSELNVNALELDDSALYLCASSQGHINTEAFFGQGTRLTVV.